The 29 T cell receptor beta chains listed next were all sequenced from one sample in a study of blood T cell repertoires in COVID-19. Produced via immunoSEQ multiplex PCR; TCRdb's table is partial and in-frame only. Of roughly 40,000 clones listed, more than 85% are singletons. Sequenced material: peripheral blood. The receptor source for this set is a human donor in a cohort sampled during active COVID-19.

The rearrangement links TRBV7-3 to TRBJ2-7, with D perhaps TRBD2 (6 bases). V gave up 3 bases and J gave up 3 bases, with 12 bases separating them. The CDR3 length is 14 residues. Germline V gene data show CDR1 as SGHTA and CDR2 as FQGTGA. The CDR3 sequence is CASSLGGEVYEQYF. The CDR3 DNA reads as TGTGCCAGCAGCTTGGGGGGTGAGGTCTACGAGCAGTACTTC.

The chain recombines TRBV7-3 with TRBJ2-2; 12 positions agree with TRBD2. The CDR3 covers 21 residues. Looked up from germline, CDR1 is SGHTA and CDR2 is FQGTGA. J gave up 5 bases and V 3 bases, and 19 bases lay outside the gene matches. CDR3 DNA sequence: TGTGCCAGCAGCTTTCGACCGACCGGGACTAGCGGGCTACAACGGACCGGGGAGCTGTTTTTT. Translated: CASSFRPTGTSGLQRTGELFF.

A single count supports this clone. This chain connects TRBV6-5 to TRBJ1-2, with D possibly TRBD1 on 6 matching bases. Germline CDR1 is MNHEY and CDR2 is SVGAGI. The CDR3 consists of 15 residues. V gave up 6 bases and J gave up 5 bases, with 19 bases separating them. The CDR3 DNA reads TGTGCCAGCAGAGACGGACAGTCGGGATCATATGGCTACACCTTC. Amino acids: CASRDGQSGSYGYTF.

This CDR3 reads CASSLGGTGANTEAFF. The CDR3 DNA reads TGTGCCAGCAGCTTGGGAGGGACAGGGGCGAACACTGAAGCTTTCTTT. J is TRBJ1-1 and V is TRBV5-4; 10 bases map to TRBD1. The junction had 3 bases not matched to a gene; V was cut back by 0 bases and J by 1 base. The CDR3 extends over 16 amino acids. Germline V gene sequence: CDR1 SGHNT, CDR2 YYREEE (reference sequence).

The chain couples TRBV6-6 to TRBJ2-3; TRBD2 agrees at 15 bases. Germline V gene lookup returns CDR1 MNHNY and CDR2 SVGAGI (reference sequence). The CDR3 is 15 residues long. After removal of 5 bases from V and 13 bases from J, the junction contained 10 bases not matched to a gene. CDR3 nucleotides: TGTGCCAGCAGTACATCCGGGACTAGCGGGGGGAGAGAGTATTTT. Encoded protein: CASSTSGTSGGREYF.

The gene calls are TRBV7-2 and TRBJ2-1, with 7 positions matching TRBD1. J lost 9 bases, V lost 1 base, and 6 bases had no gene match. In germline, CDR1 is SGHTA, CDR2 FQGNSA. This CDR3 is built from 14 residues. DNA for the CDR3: TGTGCCAGCAGCTTAGGTCGCAGGGGGAGTGAGCAGTTCTTC. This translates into CASSLGRRGSEQFF. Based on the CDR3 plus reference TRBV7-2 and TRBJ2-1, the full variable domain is GAGVSQSPSNKVTEKGKDVELRCDPISGHTALYWYRQSLGQGLEFLIYFQGNSAPDKSGLPSDRFSAERTGGSVSTLTIQRTQQEDSAVYLCASSLGRRGSEQFFGPGTRLTVL.

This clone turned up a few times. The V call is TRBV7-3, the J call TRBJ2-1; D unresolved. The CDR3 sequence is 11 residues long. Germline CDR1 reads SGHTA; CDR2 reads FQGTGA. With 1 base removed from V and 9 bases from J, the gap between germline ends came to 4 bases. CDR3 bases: TGTGCCAGCAGCTTAAGCGGTGAGCAGTTCTTC. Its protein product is CASSLSGEQFF.

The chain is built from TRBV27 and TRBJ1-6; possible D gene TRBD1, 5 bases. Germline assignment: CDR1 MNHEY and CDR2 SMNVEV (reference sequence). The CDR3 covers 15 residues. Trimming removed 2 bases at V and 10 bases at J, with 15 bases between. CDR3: CASSLVGQGISPLHF. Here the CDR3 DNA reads TGTGCCAGCAGTTTAGTAGGCCAGGGTATATCACCCCTCCACTTT.

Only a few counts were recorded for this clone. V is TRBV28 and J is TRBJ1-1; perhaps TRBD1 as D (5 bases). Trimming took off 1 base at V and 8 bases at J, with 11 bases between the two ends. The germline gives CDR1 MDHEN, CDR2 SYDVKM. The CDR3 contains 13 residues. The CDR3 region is CASSLSATGEAFF. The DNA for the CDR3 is TGTGCCAGCAGTTTATCAGCAACAGGCGAAGCTTTCTTT.

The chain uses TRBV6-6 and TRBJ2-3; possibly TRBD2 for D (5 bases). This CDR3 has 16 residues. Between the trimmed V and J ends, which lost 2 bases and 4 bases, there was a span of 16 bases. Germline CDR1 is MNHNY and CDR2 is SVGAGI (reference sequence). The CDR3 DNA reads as TGTGCCAGCAGTTACGAGGGTTTAGCCGTTTCAGATACGCAGTATTTT. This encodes CASSYEGLAVSDTQYF.

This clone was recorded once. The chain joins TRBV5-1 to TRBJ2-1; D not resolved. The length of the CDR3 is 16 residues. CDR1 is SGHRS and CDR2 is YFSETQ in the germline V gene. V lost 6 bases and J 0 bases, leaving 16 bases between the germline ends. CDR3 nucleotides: TGCGCCAGCAATATTAACAGTATCAGCTCCTACAATGAGCAGTTCTTC. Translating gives CASNINSISSYNEQFF.

The CDR3 sequence: CVRSPNTLVGEWAQHF. Written as DNA, the CDR3 is TGTGTCAGAAGCCCGAACACTCTAGTCGGTGAGTGGGCCCAGCATTTT. The chain joins TRBV7-5 to TRBJ1-5. TRBV7-5 is designated a pseudogene. The CDR3 is 16 residues long.

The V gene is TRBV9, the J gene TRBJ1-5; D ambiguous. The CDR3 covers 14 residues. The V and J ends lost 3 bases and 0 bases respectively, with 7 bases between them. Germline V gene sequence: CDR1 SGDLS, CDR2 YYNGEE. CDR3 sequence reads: CASSAGNSNQPQHF. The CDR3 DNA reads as TGTGCCAGCAGCGCAGGAAATAGCAATCAGCCCCAGCATTTT.

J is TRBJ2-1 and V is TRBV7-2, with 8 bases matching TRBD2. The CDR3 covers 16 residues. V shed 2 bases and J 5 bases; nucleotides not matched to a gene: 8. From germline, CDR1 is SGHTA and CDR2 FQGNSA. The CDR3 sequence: CASSLSRTSNNNEQFF. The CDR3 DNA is TGTGCCAGCAGCTTATCGAGGACTAGCAATAACAATGAGCAGTTCTTC. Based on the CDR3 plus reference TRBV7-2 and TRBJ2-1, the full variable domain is GAGVSQSPSNKVTEKGKDVELRCDPISGHTALYWYRQSLGQGLEFLIYFQGNSAPDKSGLPSDRFSAERTGGSVSTLTIQRTQQEDSAVYLCASSLSRTSNNNEQFFGPGTRLTVL.

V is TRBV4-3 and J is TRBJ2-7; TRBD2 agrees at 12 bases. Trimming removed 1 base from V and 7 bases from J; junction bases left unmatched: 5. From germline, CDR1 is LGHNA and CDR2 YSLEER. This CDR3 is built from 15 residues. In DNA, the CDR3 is TGCGCCAGCAGCCAAGTAACTAGCGGGAGGAGTGAGCAGTACTTC. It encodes CASSQVTSGRSEQYF.

This CDR3 reads CASSQVGRGHEQFF. In DNA form, the CDR3 reads TGTGCCAGCAGCCAAGTTGGCCGCGGCCATGAGCAGTTCTTC. The J gene is TRBJ2-1, the V gene TRBV3-1 (or the pseudogene TRBV3-2); no definite D call. V lost 1 base, J lost 8 bases, and 12 bases lay in between. Germline values: CDR1 LGHDT, CDR2 YNNKEL (reference sequence). CDR3 size: 14 residues.

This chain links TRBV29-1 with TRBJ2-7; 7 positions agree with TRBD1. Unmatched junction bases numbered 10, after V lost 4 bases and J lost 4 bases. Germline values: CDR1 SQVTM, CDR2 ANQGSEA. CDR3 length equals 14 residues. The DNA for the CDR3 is TGCAGCGTTGTAAATTTGGGGACAGCTTACGAGCAGTACTTC. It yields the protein CSVVNLGTAYEQYF.

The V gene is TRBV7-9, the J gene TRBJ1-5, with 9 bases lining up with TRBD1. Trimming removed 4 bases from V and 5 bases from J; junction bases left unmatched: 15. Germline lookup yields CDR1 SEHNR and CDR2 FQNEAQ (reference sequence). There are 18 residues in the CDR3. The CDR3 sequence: CASSSGTGFLPIDQPQHF. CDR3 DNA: TGTGCCAGCAGCTCCGGGACAGGGTTTCTACCGATTGATCAGCCCCAGCATTTT.

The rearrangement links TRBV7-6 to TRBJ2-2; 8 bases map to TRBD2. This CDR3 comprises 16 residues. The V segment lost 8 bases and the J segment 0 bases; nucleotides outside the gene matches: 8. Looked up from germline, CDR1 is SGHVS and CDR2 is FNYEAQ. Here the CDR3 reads CASWSGRASNTGELFF. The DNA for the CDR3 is TGTGCCAGCTGGTCCGGGAGGGCCTCGAACACCGGGGAGCTGTTTTTT.

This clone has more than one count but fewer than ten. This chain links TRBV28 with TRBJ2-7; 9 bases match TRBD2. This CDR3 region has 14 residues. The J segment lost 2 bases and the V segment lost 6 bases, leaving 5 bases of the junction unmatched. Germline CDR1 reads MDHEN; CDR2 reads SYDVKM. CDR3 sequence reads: CASSRGGGAYEQYF. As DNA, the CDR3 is TGTGCCAGCAGCCGAGGCGGGGGGGCCTACGAGCAGTACTTC.

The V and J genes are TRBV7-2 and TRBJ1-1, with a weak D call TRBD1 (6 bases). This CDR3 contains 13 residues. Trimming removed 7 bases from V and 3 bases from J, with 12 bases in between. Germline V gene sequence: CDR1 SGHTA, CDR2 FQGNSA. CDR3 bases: TGTGCCAGCACCAAGGGGGGGTACACTGAAGCTTTCTTT. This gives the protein CASTKGGYTEAFF.

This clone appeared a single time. The CDR3 DNA follows: TGTGCCAGCAGCCAACTTAGGCAGGGGGCCTACGAGCAGTACTTC. Translated, it gives CASSQLRQGAYEQYF. This chain links TRBV4-2 with TRBJ2-7, with TRBD1 matching over 7 bases. The trim removed 2 bases at V and 2 bases at J, leaving 6 bases unmatched. The CDR3 contains 15 residues. Germline lookup yields CDR1 LGHNA and CDR2 YNFKEQ.

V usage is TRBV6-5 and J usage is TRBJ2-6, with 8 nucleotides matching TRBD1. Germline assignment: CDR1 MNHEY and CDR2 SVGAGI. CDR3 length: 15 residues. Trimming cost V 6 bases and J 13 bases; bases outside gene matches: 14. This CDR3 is CASRETGALSPVLTF. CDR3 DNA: TGTGCCAGCAGGGAGACAGGGGCTCTTTCCCCAGTCCTGACTTTC.

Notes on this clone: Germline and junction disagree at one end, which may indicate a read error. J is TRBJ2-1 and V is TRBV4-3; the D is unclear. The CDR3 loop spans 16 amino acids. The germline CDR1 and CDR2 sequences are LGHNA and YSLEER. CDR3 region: CASSQGAYPSDNEQFF. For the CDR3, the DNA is TGCGCCAGCAGCCAAGGCGCTTATCCCTCCGACAATGAGCAGTTCTTC.

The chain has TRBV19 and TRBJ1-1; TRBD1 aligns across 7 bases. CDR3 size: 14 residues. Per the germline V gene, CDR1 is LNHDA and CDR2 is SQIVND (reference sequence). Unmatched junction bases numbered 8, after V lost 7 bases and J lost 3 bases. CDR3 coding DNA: TGTGCCAGTACTTTACAGGGGTTGGACACTGAAGCTTTCTTT. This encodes CASTLQGLDTEAFF.

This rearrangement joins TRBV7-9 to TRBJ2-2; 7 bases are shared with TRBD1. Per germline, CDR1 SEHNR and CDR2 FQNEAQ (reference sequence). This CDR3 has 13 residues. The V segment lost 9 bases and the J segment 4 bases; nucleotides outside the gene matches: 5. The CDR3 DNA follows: TGTGCCAGTGATTACAGGGGCACCGGGGAGCTGTTTTTT. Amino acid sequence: CASDYRGTGELFF.

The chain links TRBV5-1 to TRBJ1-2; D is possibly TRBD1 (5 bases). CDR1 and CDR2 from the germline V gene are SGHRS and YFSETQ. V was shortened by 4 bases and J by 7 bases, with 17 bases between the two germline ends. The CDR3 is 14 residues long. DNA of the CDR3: TGCGCCAGCAGCCTCTCGGGACTGCAGACTGGCTACACCTTC. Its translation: CASSLSGLQTGYTF. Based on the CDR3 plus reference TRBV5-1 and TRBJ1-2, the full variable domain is KAGVTQTPRYLIKTRGQQVTLSCSPISGHRSVSWYQQTPGQGLQFLFEYFSETQRNKGNFPGRFSGRQFSNSRSEMNVSTLELGDSALYLCASSLSGLQTGYTFGSGTRLTVV.

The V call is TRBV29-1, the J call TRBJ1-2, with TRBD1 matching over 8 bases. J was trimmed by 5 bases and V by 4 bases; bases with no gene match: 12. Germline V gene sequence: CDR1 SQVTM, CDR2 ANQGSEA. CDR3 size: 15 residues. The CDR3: CSVVLTGGVRYGYTF. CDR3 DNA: TGCAGCGTTGTACTCACAGGGGGGGTACGGTATGGCTACACCTTC. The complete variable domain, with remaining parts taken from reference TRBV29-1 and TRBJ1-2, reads SAVISQKPSRDICQRGTSLTIQCQVDSQVTMMFWYRQQPGQSLTLIATANQGSEATYESGFVIDKFPISRPNLTFSTLTVSNMSPEDSSIYLCSVVLTGGVRYGYTFGSGTRLTVV.

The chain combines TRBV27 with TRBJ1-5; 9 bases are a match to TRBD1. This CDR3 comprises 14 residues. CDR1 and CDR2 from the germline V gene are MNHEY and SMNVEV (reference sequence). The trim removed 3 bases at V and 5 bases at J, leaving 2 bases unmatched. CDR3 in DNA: TGTGCCAGCAGTTTCGGGACAGGGTATCAGCCCCAGCATTTT. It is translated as CASSFGTGYQPQHF.